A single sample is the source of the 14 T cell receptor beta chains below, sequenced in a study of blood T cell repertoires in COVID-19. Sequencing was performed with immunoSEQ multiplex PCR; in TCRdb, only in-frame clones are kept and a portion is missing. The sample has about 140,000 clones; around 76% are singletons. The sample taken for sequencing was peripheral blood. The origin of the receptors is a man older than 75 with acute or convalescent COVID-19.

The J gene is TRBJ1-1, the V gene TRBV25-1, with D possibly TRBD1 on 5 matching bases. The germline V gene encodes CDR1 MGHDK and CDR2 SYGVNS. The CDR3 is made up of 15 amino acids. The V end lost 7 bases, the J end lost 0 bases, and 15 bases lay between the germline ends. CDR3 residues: CASNRGKGLNTEAFF. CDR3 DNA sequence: TGTGCCAGCAATCGTGGAAAGGGGTTGAACACTGAAGCTTTCTTT.

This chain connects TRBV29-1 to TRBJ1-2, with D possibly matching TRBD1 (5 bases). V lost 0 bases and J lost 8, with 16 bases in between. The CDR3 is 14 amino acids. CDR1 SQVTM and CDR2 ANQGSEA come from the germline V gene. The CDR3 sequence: CSVEDLGLTAGYTF. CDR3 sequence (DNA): TGCAGCGTTGAAGATCTGGGACTGACGGCCGGCTACACCTTC.

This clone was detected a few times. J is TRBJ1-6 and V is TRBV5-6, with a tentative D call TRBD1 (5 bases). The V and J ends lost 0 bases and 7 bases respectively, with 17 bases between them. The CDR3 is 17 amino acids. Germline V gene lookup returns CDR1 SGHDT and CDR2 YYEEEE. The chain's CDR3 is CASSLVGQPLGNSPLHF. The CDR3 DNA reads TGTGCCAGCAGCTTGGTTGGACAACCACTGGGGAATTCACCCCTCCACTTT.

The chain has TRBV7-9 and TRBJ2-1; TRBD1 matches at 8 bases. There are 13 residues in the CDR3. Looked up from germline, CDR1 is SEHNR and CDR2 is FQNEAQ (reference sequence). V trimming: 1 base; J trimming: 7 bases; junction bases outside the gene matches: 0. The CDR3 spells CASSLGTGNEQFF. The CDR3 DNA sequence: TGTGCCAGCAGCTTAGGGACAGGGAATGAGCAGTTCTTC.

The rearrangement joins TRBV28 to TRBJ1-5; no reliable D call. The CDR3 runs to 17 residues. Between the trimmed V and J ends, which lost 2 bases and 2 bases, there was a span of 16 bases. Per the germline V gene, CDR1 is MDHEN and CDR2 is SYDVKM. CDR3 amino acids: CASSLVFGEVRNQPQHF. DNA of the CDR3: TGTGCCAGCAGTTTAGTTTTCGGGGAGGTTCGCAATCAGCCCCAGCATTTT.

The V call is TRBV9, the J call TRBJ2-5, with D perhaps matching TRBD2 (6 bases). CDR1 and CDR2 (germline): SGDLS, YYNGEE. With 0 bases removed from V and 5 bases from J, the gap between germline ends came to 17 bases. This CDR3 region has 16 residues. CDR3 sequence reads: CASSVDGGALSETQYF. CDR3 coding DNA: TGTGCCAGCAGCGTAGACGGCGGGGCGCTTTCGGAGACCCAGTACTTC. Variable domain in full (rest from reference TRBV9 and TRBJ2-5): DSGVTQTPKHLITATGQRVTLRCSPRSGDLSVYWYQQSLDQGLQFLIQYYNGEERAKGNILERFSAQQFPDLHSELNLSSLELGDSALYFCASSVDGGALSETQYFGPGTRLLVL.

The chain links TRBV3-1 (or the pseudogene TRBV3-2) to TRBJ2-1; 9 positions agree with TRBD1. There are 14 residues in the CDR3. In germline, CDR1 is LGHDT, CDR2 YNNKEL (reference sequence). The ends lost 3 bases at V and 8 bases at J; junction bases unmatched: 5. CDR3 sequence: CASSHRTGGDEQFF. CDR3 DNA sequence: TGTGCCAGCAGCCATAGAACAGGGGGCGATGAGCAGTTCTTC.

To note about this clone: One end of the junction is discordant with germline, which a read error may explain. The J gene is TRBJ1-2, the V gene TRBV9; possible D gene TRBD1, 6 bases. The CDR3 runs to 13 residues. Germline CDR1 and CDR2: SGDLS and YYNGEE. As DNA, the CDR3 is TGTGCCAGCAACGTAGGGGGGGACTATGGCTACACCTTC. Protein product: CASNVGGDYGYTF. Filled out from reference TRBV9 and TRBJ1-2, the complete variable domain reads DSGVTQTPKHLITATGQRVTLRCSPRSGDLSVYWYQQSLDQGLQFLIQYYNGEERAKGNILERFSAQQFPDLHSELNLSSLELGDSALYFCASNVGGDYGYTFGSGTRLTVV.

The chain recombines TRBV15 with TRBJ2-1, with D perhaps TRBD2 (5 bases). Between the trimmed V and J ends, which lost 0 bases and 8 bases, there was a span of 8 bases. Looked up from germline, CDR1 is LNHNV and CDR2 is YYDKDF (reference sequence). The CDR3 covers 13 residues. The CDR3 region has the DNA TGTGCCACCAGCAGAGATCCCGGGGATGAGCAGTTCTTC. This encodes CATSRDPGDEQFF.

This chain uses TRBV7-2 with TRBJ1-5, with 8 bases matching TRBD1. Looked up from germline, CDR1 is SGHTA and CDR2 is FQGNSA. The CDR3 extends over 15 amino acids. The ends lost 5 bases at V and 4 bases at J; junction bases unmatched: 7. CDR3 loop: CASSHGQGGNQPQHF. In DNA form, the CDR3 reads TGTGCCAGCAGCCACGGACAGGGTGGTAATCAGCCCCAGCATTTT.

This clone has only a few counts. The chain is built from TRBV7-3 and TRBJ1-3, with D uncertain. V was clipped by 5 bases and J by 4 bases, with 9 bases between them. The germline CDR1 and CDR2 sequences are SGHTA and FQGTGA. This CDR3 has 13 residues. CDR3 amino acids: CASSPGIGNTIYF. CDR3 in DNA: TGTGCCAGCAGCCCCGGGATCGGAAACACCATATATTTT.

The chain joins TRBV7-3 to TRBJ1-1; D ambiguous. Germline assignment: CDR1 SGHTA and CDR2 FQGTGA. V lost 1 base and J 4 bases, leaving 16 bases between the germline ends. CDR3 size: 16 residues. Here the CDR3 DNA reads TGTGCCAGCAGCTTAAGTAGCAGAGAACGGGTCACTGAAGCTTTCTTT. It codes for CASSLSSRERVTEAFF.

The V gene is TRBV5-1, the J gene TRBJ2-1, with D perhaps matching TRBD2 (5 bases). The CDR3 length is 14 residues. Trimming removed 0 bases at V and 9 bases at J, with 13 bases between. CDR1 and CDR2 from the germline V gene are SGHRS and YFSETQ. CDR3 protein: CASSLGENLGEQFF. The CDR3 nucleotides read TGCGCCAGCAGCTTGGGGGAGAATCTAGGTGAGCAGTTCTTC.

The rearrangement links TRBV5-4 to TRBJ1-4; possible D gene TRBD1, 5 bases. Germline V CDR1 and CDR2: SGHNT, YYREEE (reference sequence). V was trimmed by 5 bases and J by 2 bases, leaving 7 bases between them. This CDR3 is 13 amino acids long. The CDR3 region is CASSRQTNEKLFF. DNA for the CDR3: TGTGCCAGCAGTCGACAGACTAATGAAAAACTGTTTTTT.